These 27 T cell receptor beta chains originate from one sample sequenced in a study of CXCR3-negative and CXCR3-positive naive CD8 T cells. Study observations and caveats: Hydrophobicity was higher for TRB CDR3s found in CXCR3-positive naive cells than in CXCR3-negative naive cells.

These receptors' antigens are unknown. UMI-labeled 5' RACE TRB cDNA libraries were prepared from the cells. After re-calling the 5' RACE reads, TCRdb lists one entry per CDR3 protein, DNA absent. This sample lists just under 65,000 distinct CDR3 sequences; its ten largest clones have approximately 4.4%. The sample comprised naive CXCR3+ CD8+ T cells from blood. Subset given: CD45RO-CCR7+CD27+CD95- naive CD8+ T cells expressing CXCR3 (TNR3+). The origin of the receptors is a human donor in good health. Some clones in this sample may be carry-over from other donors' samples.

The rearrangement links TRBV7-6 to TRBJ2-2. CDR3 length equals 11 residues. The V gene's germline CDR1 is SGHVS and CDR2 FNYEAQ. CDR3 protein: CASSSTGELFF.

CDR3 sequence: CASSPTVLSTDTQYF. The chain couples TRBV7-3 to TRBJ2-3. CDR3 length equals 15 residues. Germline V lookup: CDR1 SGHTA, CDR2 FQGTGA. The entire variable domain, with the rest obtained from reference TRBV7-3 and TRBJ2-3, is as follows: GAGVSQTPSNKVTEKGKYVELRCDPISGHTALYWYRQSLGQGPEFLIYFQGTGAADDSGLPNDRFFAVRPEGSVSTLKIQRTERGDSAVYLCASSPTVLSTDTQYFGPGTRLTVL.

The CDR3 loop reads CSHTPLGHPTDTQYF. The chain couples TRBV29-1 to TRBJ2-3; TCRdb names TRBD1, which stays unverified in the absence of DNA. The germline CDR1 and CDR2 sequences are SQVTM and ANQGSEA. CDR3 length: 15 amino acids.

V gene TRBV15 combines with J gene TRBJ2-3; TCRdb's D call, TRBD2, is unchecked because there is no DNA. The CDR3 consists of 16 residues. Germline V gene data show CDR1 as LNHNV and CDR2 as YYDKDF (reference sequence). CDR3 region: CATSREGTSGADTQYF.

The chain carries TRBV10-3 and TRBJ2-1; TCRdb calls TRBD1, which cannot be checked without DNA. The V gene's germline CDR1 is ENHRY and CDR2 SYGVKD. The CDR3 spans 16 residues. CDR3 loop: CAISEFRVGMDNEQFF.

J is TRBJ2-1 and V is TRBV12-5; TCRdb lists TRBD1, though no DNA is available to test this call. The CDR3 is 16 residues long. Germline V CDR1 and CDR2: LGHNT, FRNRAP. The chain's CDR3 is CASGSGGGGLYNEQFF.

The V and J genes are TRBV3-1 and TRBJ2-2. This CDR3 is built from 14 residues. Germline V lookup: CDR1 LGHDT, CDR2 YNNKEL (reference sequence). The CDR3 is CASSQVQVTGELFF.

The CDR3 protein is CASSFGTGDNEQFF. V and J are TRBV7-6 and TRBJ2-1; there is no DNA to check the TCRdb D call of TRBD1. The CDR3 runs 14 residues. The germline gives CDR1 SGHVS, CDR2 FNYEAQ.

The chain has TRBV28 and TRBJ2-3; the TCRdb D gene call, TRBD2, has no DNA to confirm it. There are 13 residues in the CDR3. The germline V gene encodes CDR1 MDHEN and CDR2 SYDVKM. CDR3: CASSGGSADTQYF. The whole variable domain, remainder taken from reference TRBV28 and TRBJ2-3, is DVKVTQSSRYLVKRTGEKVFLECVQDMDHENMFWYRQDPGLGLRLIYFSYDVKMKEKGDIPEGYSVSREKKERFSLILESASTNQTSMYLCASSGGSADTQYFGPGTRLTVL.

The chain combines TRBV14 with TRBJ1-1. Per the germline V gene, CDR1 is SGHDN and CDR2 is FVKESK. CDR3 size: 13 residues. The CDR3 reads CASSRLLSTEAFF.

This rearrangement joins TRBV7-9 to TRBJ2-7. Germline V lookup: CDR1 SEHNR, CDR2 FQNEAQ (reference sequence). CDR3 length equals 15 residues. The CDR3 is CASSFGVGSSYEQYF.

The CDR3 loop is CASILPGQPQHF. The chain couples TRBV28 to TRBJ1-5. This CDR3 spans 12 amino acids. CDR1 MDHEN and CDR2 SYDVKM come from the germline V gene.

V is TRBV29-1 and J is TRBJ1-2. This CDR3 spans 12 amino acids. In germline, CDR1 is SQVTM, CDR2 ANQGSEA. CDR3 sequence: CSAEGLDYGYTF.

The chain uses TRBV7-8 and TRBJ2-1; without DNA, the TCRdb call of TRBD2 cannot be checked. Looked up from germline, CDR1 is SGHVS and CDR2 is FQNEAQ. This CDR3 has 13 amino acids. The CDR3 reads CAIGTNFHNEQFF.

The rearrangement links TRBV4-3 to TRBJ2-1; TCRdb outputs TRBD1, but without DNA this stays unchecked. The germline V gene has CDR1 LGHNA and CDR2 YSLEER. The CDR3 spans 13 residues. CDR3 protein: CASRLDRANEQFF.

The chain recombines TRBV7-9 with TRBJ2-7. This CDR3 comprises 13 residues. Germline CDR1 SEHNR, CDR2 FQNEAQ (reference sequence). CDR3 residues: CASSLEANYEQYF.

V and J are TRBV29-1 and TRBJ2-1. Germline assignment: CDR1 SQVTM and CDR2 ANQGSEA. The CDR3 runs to 12 residues. The CDR3 protein is CSVEWPANEQFF.

The rearrangement uses TRBV6-2 or TRBV6-3 and TRBJ2-7; TCRdb names TRBD1, which stays unverified in the absence of DNA. The CDR3 length is 15 residues. CDR1 and CDR2 (germline): MNHEY, SVGEGT. The CDR3 spells CASSSWDSLDDEQYF.

CDR3 loop: CSVLGGDEQFF. This sequence joins TRBV29-1 and TRBJ2-1. CDR1 is SQVTM, CDR2 ANQGSEA, per germline. This CDR3 region has 11 residues.

The rearrangement joins TRBV28 to TRBJ2-1; TCRdb designates TRBD1, a call that cannot be tested without DNA. Germline lookup yields CDR1 MDHEN and CDR2 SYDVKM. The CDR3 is made up of 16 amino acids. Here the CDR3 reads CASSSPFGTGNNEQFF.

The chain joins TRBV29-1 to TRBJ1-2; the D gene TCRdb calls, TRBD1, cannot be checked with no DNA. This CDR3 region has 15 residues. Per germline, CDR1 SQVTM and CDR2 ANQGSEA. CDR3 sequence: CSVELATAANYGYTF.

V and J are TRBV20-1 and TRBJ2-7; the TRBD1 assignment by TCRdb is unverifiable without DNA. CDR1 is DFQATT, CDR2 SNEGSKA, per germline (reference sequence). CDR3 length: 14 amino acids. The CDR3 reads CSAREGEGSYEQYF.

This rearrangement joins TRBV7-8 to TRBJ1-2. CDR3 length: 12 amino acids. CDR1 is SGHVS and CDR2 is FQNEAQ in the germline V gene. This chain's CDR3 is CAGSSHALGYTF.

This chain joins TRBV5-1 and TRBJ2-1; TCRdb proposes TRBD1, but this gene call is untestable without DNA. Germline V gene data show CDR1 as SGHRS and CDR2 as YFSETQ. The CDR3 consists of 16 residues. The CDR3 reads CASSLGGASSYNEQFF. The full variable domain, with the rest looked up from reference TRBV5-1 and TRBJ2-1, is KAGVTQTPRYLIKTRGQQVTLSCSPISGHRSVSWYQQTPGQGLQFLFEYFSETQRNKGNFPGRFSGRQFSNSRSEMNVSTLELGDSALYLCASSLGGASSYNEQFFGPGTRLTVL.

Its frequency marks this clonotype as medium-sized. The chain uses TRBV12-3 or TRBV12-4 and TRBJ2-5; TCRdb's D gene call, TRBD1, goes unchecked for lack of DNA. This CDR3 comprises 15 residues. CDR3 in amino acids: CASSSPLRPQETQYF.

The chain combines TRBV12-3 or TRBV12-4 with TRBJ2-2. The length of the CDR3 is 14 residues. CDR3: CASSLDENTGELFF.

The chain recombines TRBV10-3 with TRBJ2-5; TCRdb gives TRBD1 as the D gene, but with no DNA this cannot be confirmed. The CDR3 totals 15 residues. Germline loops: CDR1 ENHRY, CDR2 SYGVKD. This CDR3 is CAISAAGRGQETQYF.